This T cell receptor beta chain was recovered during a study of blood T cells in healthy people across ages. The second PCR ran about 6 to 12 cycles with a sample-barcoded 5' primer and J-beta primers. Every single cDNA molecule received a tag from a template-switch adaptor with 12 random nucleotides. TCRdb redid the calling of the 5' RACE reads with MiXCR, one entry per CDR3 protein. The data contain 550,000 to 750,000 distinct CDR3 sequences, roughly 20% of them singletons. Regarding this clonotype: An end of the junction does not agree with germline; a read error may underlie this.

Sequenced input: blood. The sequence was collected from a man aged 65 to 85 in good health.

The CDR3 protein is CASSPTGGPISYEQYF. In DNA form, the CDR3 reads TGCGCCAGTAGCCCCACGGGAGGTCCTATCAGTTACGAGCAGTACTTC. The chain recombines TRBV4-1 with TRBJ2-7; 7 bases agree with TRBD2. CDR3 length: 16 amino acids. Germline values: CDR1 MGHRA, CDR2 YSYEKL.